This T cell receptor (beta chain) was captured in a study of blood T cell repertoires in COVID-19. Profiling relied on immunoSEQ multiplex PCR, and the TCRdb table lists in-frame clones only, not all of them. The sample consists of approximately 70,000 clones, around 89% of them appearing once. CDR1 MNHNY and CDR2 SVGAGI come from the germline V gene (reference sequence). The V and J ends lost 2 bases and 5 bases respectively, with 13 bases between them. The CDR3 sequence is 15 residues long. The material sequenced was peripheral blood. The V gene is TRBV6-6, the J gene TRBJ1-5; TRBD1 might be the D (5 bases). This TCR was recovered from a woman aged 70-85 years with acute or convalescent COVID-19. CDR3 residues: CASSYPGHSYQPQHF. CDR3 bases: TGTGCCAGCAGTTACCCAGGACACTCGTATCAGCCCCAGCATTTT.